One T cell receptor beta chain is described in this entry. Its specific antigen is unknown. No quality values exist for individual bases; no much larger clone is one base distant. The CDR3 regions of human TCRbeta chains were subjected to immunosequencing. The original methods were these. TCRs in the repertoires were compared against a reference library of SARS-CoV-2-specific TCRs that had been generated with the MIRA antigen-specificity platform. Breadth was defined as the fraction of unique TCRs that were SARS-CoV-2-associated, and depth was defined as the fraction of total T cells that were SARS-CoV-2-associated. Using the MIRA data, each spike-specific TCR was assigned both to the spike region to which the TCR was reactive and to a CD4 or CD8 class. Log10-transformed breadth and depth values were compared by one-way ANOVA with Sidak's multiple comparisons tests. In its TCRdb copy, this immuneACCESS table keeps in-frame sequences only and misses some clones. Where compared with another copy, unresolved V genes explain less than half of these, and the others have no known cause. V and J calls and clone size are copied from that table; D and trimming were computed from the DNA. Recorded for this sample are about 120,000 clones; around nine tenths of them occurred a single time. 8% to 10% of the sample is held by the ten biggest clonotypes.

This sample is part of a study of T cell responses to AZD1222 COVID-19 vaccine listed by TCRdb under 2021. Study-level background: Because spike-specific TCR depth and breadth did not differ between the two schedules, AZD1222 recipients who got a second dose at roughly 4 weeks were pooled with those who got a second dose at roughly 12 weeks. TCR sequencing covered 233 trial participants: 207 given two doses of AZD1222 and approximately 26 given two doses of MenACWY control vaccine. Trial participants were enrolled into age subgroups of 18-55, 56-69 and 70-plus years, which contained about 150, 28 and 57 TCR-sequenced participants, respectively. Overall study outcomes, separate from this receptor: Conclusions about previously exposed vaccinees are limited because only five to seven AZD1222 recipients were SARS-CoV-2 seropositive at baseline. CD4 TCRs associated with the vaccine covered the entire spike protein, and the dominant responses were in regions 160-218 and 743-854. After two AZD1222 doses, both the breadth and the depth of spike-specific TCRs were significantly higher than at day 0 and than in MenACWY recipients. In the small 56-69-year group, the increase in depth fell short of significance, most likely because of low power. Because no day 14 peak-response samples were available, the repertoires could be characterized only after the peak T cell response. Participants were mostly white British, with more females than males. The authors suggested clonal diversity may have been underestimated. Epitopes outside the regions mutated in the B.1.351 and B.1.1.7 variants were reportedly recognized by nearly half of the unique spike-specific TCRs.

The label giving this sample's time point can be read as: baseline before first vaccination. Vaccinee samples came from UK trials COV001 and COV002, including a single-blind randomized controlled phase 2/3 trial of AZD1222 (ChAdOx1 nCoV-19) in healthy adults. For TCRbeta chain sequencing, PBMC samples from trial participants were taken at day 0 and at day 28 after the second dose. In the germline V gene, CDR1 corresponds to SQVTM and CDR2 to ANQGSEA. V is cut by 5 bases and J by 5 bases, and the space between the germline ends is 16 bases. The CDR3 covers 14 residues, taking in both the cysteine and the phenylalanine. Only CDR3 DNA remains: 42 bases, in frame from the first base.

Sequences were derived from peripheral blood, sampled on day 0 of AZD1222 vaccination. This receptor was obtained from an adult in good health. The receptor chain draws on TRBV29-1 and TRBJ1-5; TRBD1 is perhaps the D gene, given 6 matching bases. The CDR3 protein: CSVRGGRGHQPQHF. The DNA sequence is TGCAGCGTTCGCGGGGGCCGGGGGCATCAGCCCCAGCATTTT.